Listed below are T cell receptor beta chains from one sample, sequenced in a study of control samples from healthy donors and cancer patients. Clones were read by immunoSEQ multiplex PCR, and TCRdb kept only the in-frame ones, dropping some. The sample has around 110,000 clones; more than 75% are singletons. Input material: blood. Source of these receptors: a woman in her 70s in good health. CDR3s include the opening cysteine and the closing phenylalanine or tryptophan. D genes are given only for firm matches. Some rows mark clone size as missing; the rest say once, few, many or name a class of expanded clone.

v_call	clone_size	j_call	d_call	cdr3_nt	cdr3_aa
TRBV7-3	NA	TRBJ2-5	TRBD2	TGTGCCAGCAGCTCCGGGAGGGAGACCCAGTACTTC	CASSSGRETQYF
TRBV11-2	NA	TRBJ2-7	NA	TGTGCCAGCAGCTCCCCCTACGAGCAGTACTTC	CASSSPYEQYF
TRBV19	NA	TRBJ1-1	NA	TGTGCCAGTAGTACGGAACAGGGATGGGACACTGAAGCTTTCTTT	CASSTEQGWDTEAFF
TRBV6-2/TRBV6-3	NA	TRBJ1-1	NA	TGTGCCAGCAGTTACTCGAAGACTGAAGCTTTCTTT	CASSYSKTEAFF
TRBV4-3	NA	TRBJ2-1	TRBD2	TGCGCCAGCAGCCAAGAGACTAGCTTCTACAATGAGCAGTTCTTC	CASSQETSFYNEQFF
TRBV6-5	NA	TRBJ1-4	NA	TGTGCCAGCCGGGGTTCGACTAATGAAAAACTGTTTTTT	CASRGSTNEKLFF
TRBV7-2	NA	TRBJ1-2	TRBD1	TGTGCCAGCAGCTCGGACAGGGACAACCTAAAATATGGCTACACCTTC	CASSSDRDNLKYGYTF
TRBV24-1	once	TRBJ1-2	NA	TGTGCCACCAGTGATTCGGCAATGCGAGGCTACACCTTC	CATSDSAMRGYTF
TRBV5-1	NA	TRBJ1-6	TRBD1	TGCGCCAGCAGCTTACGCACAGGGGACAATAATTCACCCCTCCACTTT	CASSLRTGDNNSPLHF
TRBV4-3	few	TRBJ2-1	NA	TGCGCCAGCAGCCAAGGAGGGGGTTCCTACAATGAGCAGTTCTTC	CASSQGGGSYNEQFF
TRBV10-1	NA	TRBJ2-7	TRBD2	TGCGCCAGCAGTGAGTCCGGGGGGGAGTCCTACGAGCAGTACTTC	CASSESGGESYEQYF
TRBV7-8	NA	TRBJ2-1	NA	TGTGCCAGCAGCTTAACAGCCGGGGGTTACAATGAGCAGTTCTTC	CASSLTAGGYNEQFF
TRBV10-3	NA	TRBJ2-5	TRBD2	TGTGCCATCGGGACTAGCGGGGGGGCCGCGGAGACCCAGTACTTC	CAIGTSGGAAETQYF
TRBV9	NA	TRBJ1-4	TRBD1	TGTGCCAGCAGCGTAGGGGTCGGGACAGGGGGTGAAAAACTGTTTTTT	CASSVGVGTGGEKLFF
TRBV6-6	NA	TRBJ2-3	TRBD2	TGTGCCAGCAGTCTGACTAGCATCGCAGATACGCAGTATTTT	CASSLTSIADTQYF
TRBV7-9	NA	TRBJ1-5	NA	TGTGCCAGCAGCCGGACGGGGGGAGATCAGCCCCAGCATTTT	CASSRTGGDQPQHF
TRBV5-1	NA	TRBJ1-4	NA	TGCGCCAGCAGCGTTGGTGGGCAGGGTAATGAAAAACTGTTTTTT	CASSVGGQGNEKLFF
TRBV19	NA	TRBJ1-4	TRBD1	TGTGCCAGTAGTATAGCCATACAGGGGCGGCGAGAAAAACTGTTTTTT	CASSIAIQGRREKLFF
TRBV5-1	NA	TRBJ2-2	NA	TGCGCCAGCAGCGTCCAGGTCAGGAACACCGGGGAGCTGTTTTTT	CASSVQVRNTGELFF
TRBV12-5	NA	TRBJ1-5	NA	TGTGCTAGTGGTTTGGGCCGGGCTGGTCAGCCCCAGCATTTT	CASGLGRAGQPQHF
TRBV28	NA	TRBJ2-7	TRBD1	TGTGCCAGCAGTTTTGAGACAGGGGCCTTCTACGAGCAGTACTTC	CASSFETGAFYEQYF
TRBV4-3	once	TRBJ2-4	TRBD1	TGCGCCAGCAGCCAAGGAGGGGGCGCTCTGGACATTCAGTACTTC	CASSQGGGALDIQYF
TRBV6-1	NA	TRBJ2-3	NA	TGTGCCAGCAGTGAAAGGACAGCCCCAGATACGCAGTATTTT	CASSERTAPDTQYF
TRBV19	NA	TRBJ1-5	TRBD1	TGTGCCAGTAGTATCAGGGGGCTAAATCAGCCCCAGCATTTT	CASSIRGLNQPQHF
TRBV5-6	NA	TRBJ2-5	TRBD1	TGTGCCAGCAGTGCTGACAGGGGCGTCCAAGAGACCCAGTACTTC	CASSADRGVQETQYF
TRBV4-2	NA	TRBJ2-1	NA	TGTGCCAGCAGCCAAGGAACCACGGGGGCTTCCCATGAGCAGTTCTTC	CASSQGTTGASHEQFF
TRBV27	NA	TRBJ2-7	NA	TGTGCCAGCAGTCCCGGACACCGATTCTACTTC	CASSPGHRFYF